This record concerns one T cell receptor beta chain sequence. Authors' data handling: The assay estimated nucleated cells by amplifying reference gene primers. Libraries were prepared by immunoSEQ multiplex PCR; TCRdb keeps only in-frame clonotypes and omits some of them. V and J calls and clone size are as listed in that table; D and trimming were resolved from the DNA. The sample has about 230,000 clones; 88% are singletons. V lost 3 bases and J lost 3; bases outside the gene matches: 14. This CDR3 is 17 amino acids long. From germline, CDR1 is SGHTA and CDR2 FQGNSA. These data originate in a study of blood T cell repertoires in COVID-19. Overall study: Nucleic acid was either cDNA or gDNA, and it came from T cells, B-cell-depleted T cells, or PBMCs.

Recruits, aged roughly 18 to 89 years, lived in about two dozen US areas. Donors were grouped by their self-reported clinical history. The source is a woman in her 40s with acute COVID-19. Sequenced input: PBMCs or T cells enriched from blood (not recorded which). J is TRBJ2-7 and V is TRBV7-2, with 7 bases lining up with TRBD1. CDR3 DNA: TGTGCCAGCAGCTTGGAGAGGGCCGGGACAGCTAGCTACGAGCAGTACTTC. As protein: CASSLERAGTASYEQYF.